The rows below give T cell receptor beta chains drawn from one sample of a study of cytomegalovirus exposure and HLA in healthy donors. The protocol was immunoSEQ multiplex PCR, while the TCRdb copy is restricted to in-frame clones and leaves out a portion. This repertoire shows over 200,000 clones, 78% found once; its top ten account for less than 4.5%. Sequencing used PBMCs. The receptors come from a male donor in good health and CMV-seronegative. The CDR3 runs from the conserved cysteine through the conserved F or W. The D gene is left open where the match is weak. Rows give clone size only sometimes, using once, few, many, or a class for an expanded clone.

D: TRBD1; size: once; V: TRBV6-1; J: TRBJ1-2; DNA: TGTGCCAGCACTGGACAGGGCTACTATGGCTACACCTTC; CDR3: CASTGQGYYGYTF
D: .; size: .; V: TRBV6-6; J: TRBJ2-5; DNA: TGTGCCAGCAGTTCGGACAGAGAGACCCAGTACTTC; CDR3: CASSSDRETQYF
D: TRBD1; size: .; V: TRBV27; J: TRBJ1-2; DNA: TGTGCCAGCAGTCAGACAGGGTATAACTATGGCTACACCTTC; CDR3: CASSQTGYNYGYTF
D: .; size: .; V: TRBV28; J: TRBJ1-1; DNA: TGTGCCAGCAGTTACAGTACTGAAGCTTTCTTT; CDR3: CASSYSTEAFF
D: .; size: once; V: TRBV6-1; J: TRBJ2-7; DNA: TGTGCCAGCAGTGAGGCCCTGCGGCCGCCGCAGTACTTC; CDR3: CASSEALRPPQYF
D: TRBD1; size: .; V: TRBV10-3; J: TRBJ1-5; DNA: TGTGCCATCAGTGCGGGACAGGCTGACAATCAGCCCCAGCATTTT; CDR3: CAISAGQADNQPQHF
D: .; size: .; V: TRBV11-3; J: TRBJ2-1; DNA: TGTGCCAGCAGCCCCCCACGGGAGTCTGGATCGGATGAGCAGTTCTTC; CDR3: CASSPPRESGSDEQFF
D: .; size: .; V: TRBV27; J: TRBJ1-1; DNA: TGTGCCAGCAGTTTATTAACCGGGAGAAAGGGAAACACTGAAGCTTTCTTT; CDR3: CASSLLTGRKGNTEAFF
D: .; size: .; V: TRBV9; J: TRBJ1-2; DNA: TGTGCCAGCAGCGTGGCACTCGAGAGGGGGTTC; CDR3: CASSVALERGF
D: .; size: .; V: TRBV9; J: TRBJ2-7; DNA: TGTGCCAGCAGCGTAGGTGGCGGAACCTACGAGCAGTACTTC; CDR3: CASSVGGGTYEQYF
D: TRBD2; size: .; V: TRBV5-1; J: TRBJ2-3; DNA: TGCGCCAGCGCGAATAGCGGGCCGTCCACAGATACGCAGTATTTT; CDR3: CASANSGPSTDTQYF
D: TRBD1; size: .; V: TRBV7-9; J: TRBJ2-1; DNA: TGTGCCAGCAGCTTAGGGGGGACAGGGGATAATGAGCAGTTCTTC; CDR3: CASSLGGTGDNEQFF
D: .; size: .; V: TRBV6-1; J: TRBJ2-7; DNA: TGTGCCAGCAGTGATCGGTCCATGTACCTATACGAGCAGTACTTC; CDR3: CASSDRSMYLYEQYF
D: .; size: .; V: TRBV28; J: TRBJ2-7; DNA: TGTGCCAGCAGTGCGGGACAGCTCTACGAGCAGTACTTC; CDR3: CASSAGQLYEQYF
D: .; size: few; V: TRBV4-1; J: TRBJ1-5; DNA: TGCGCCAGCAGCCAAGATCCTCATCAGCCCCAGCATTTT; CDR3: CASSQDPHQPQHF
D: .; size: .; V: TRBV18; J: TRBJ2-3; DNA: TGTGCCAGCTCACGACAGTTCCAGGTAGATACGCAGTATTTT; CDR3: CASSRQFQVDTQYF
D: TRBD1; size: .; V: TRBV9; J: TRBJ2-7; DNA: TGTGCCAGCAGCCGGACAGGCTCCCTGCCCTACGAGCAGTACTTC; CDR3: CASSRTGSLPYEQYF
D: TRBD1; size: .; V: TRBV6-4; J: TRBJ2-3; DNA: TGTGCCAGCAGTGCCTCGGGGACAGGGGGCAGGGATACGCAGTATTTT; CDR3: CASSASGTGGRDTQYF
D: TRBD2; size: .; V: TRBV4-1; J: TRBJ2-1; DNA: TGCGCCAGCAGCCAAGCGTATCTTAGGGCGGGAGCCTCCTACAATGAGCAGTTCTTC; CDR3: CASSQAYLRAGASYNEQFF
D: TRBD2; size: .; V: TRBV19; J: TRBJ2-1; DNA: TGTGCCAGTAGTAGGCCCGGCGGGGGAAACAATGAGCAGTTCTTC; CDR3: CASSRPGGGNNEQFF
D: .; size: few; V: TRBV18; J: TRBJ1-1; DNA: TGTGCCAGCTCATTCATACATCTGAACACTGAAGCTTTCTTT; CDR3: CASSFIHLNTEAFF
D: TRBD2; size: .; V: TRBV5-4; J: TRBJ2-2; DNA: TGTGCCAGCAGCCTTCCGCGGGGACTAGTAACCGGGGAGCTGTTTTTT; CDR3: CASSLPRGLVTGELFF
D: TRBD2; size: once; V: TRBV19; J: TRBJ2-1; DNA: TGTGCCAGTAGTATCGGGTCTAGCGGGGGGTACAATGAGCAGTTCTTC; CDR3: CASSIGSSGGYNEQFF
D: TRBD2; size: .; V: TRBV28; J: TRBJ2-5; DNA: TGTGCCAGCATCCCCCCGGGACTAGCGGGAGGCCAAGAGACCCAGTACTTC; CDR3: CASIPPGLAGGQETQYF
D: .; size: few; V: TRBV12-1; J: TRBJ1-4; DNA: TGTGCCATCAAGTGCCGGGGTTTGGGTGAAAAACTGTTTTTT; CDR3: CAIKCRGLGEKLFF
D: TRBD1; size: .; V: TRBV15; J: TRBJ2-1; DNA: TGTGCCACCAGCAGAAGCAGGGGGAGCTCCTACAATGAGCAGTTCTTC; CDR3: CATSRSRGSSYNEQFF
D: TRBD2; size: .; V: TRBV7-9; J: TRBJ2-7; DNA: TGTTCCAGCAGCTTAGGACTAGCGGCCTACGAGCAGTACTTC; CDR3: CSSSLGLAAYEQYF
D: .; size: .; V: TRBV5-1; J: TRBJ2-3; DNA: TGCGCCAGCAGCTTGGGGAGGTTGAACACAGATACGCAGTATTTT; CDR3: CASSLGRLNTDTQYF
D: .; size: .; V: TRBV6-1; J: TRBJ1-1; DNA: TGTGCCAGCAGTGACTACGGAGGACTGAACACTGAAGCTTTCTTT; CDR3: CASSDYGGLNTEAFF
D: TRBD2; size: .; V: TRBV10-3; J: TRBJ2-1; DNA: TGTGCCATCAGTGGTCAGGGGGCTAAGGCTAGCGGGAGGGCCCTCTACAATGAGCAGTTCTTC; CDR3: CAISGQGAKASGRALYNEQFF
D: .; size: .; V: TRBV7-9; J: TRBJ1-3; DNA: TGTGCCAGCAGCCCAAAGGTCCGGGACAATAGGAACACCATATATTTT; CDR3: CASSPKVRDNRNTIYF
D: TRBD1; size: .; V: TRBV11-2; J: TRBJ2-7; DNA: TGTGCCAGCAGCTTACGGACAGGGCCGGGGGAGCAGTACTTC; CDR3: CASSLRTGPGEQYF
D: .; size: once; V: TRBV28; J: TRBJ1-3; DNA: TGTGCCAGCCGCCGAATAGGGGTAACTGGAAACACCATATATTTT; CDR3: CASRRIGVTGNTIYF
D: TRBD1; size: few; V: TRBV7-9; J: TRBJ1-5; DNA: TGTGCCAGCAGCCTTACAGGGGTTGCGGGTCAGCCCCAGCATTTT; CDR3: CASSLTGVAGQPQHF
D: .; size: few; V: TRBV6-6; J: TRBJ2-1; DNA: TGTGCCAGCAGTGACAGCTACTACAATGAGCAGTTCTTC; CDR3: CASSDSYYNEQFF
D: .; size: .; V: TRBV19; J: TRBJ2-1; DNA: TGTGCCAGTAGTGAAATGAGCGGGAATGAGCAGTTCTTC; CDR3: CASSEMSGNEQFF
D: .; size: .; V: TRBV27; J: TRBJ1-6; DNA: TGTGCCAGCAGTCTCCTGGGGCGTAATTCACCCCTCCACTTT; CDR3: CASSLLGRNSPLHF
D: .; size: .; V: TRBV28; J: TRBJ2-7; DNA: TGTGCCAGCAGTTTACAGGGGTCCTACGAGCAGTACTTC; CDR3: CASSLQGSYEQYF
D: TRBD1; size: once; V: TRBV18; J: TRBJ2-7; DNA: TGTGCCAGCACTACCGGGACAGGGAATTACGAGCAGTACTTC; CDR3: CASTTGTGNYEQYF
D: TRBD2; size: .; V: TRBV6-1; J: TRBJ2-3; DNA: TGTGCCAGCAGTGAATTTCGTAGCGGGAGAAGGTCGACAGATACGCAGTATTTT; CDR3: CASSEFRSGRRSTDTQYF
D: .; size: .; V: TRBV30; J: TRBJ1-5; DNA: TGTGCCTGGAGTAAGGTAGGAGGGAATCAGCCCCAGCATTTT; CDR3: CAWSKVGGNQPQHF
D: .; size: .; V: TRBV19; J: TRBJ2-2; DNA: TGTGCCAGTAGTATCGGGTCTGCGGCCGGGGAGCTGTTTTTT; CDR3: CASSIGSAAGELFF
D: TRBD1; size: .; V: TRBV28; J: TRBJ1-2; DNA: TGTGCCAGCAGTTTATCGAGGGGGCGTAGCTATGGCTACACCTTC; CDR3: CASSLSRGRSYGYTF
D: .; size: .; V: TRBV6-6; J: TRBJ1-2; DNA: TGTGCCAGCAGCCCGTACGGGGCTAACTATGGCTACACCTTC; CDR3: CASSPYGANYGYTF
D: TRBD2; size: .; V: TRBV5-1; J: TRBJ2-1; DNA: TGCGCCAGCAGCGGACCGGGACTAGCTTCAACCTCCTACAATGAGCAGTTCTTC; CDR3: CASSGPGLASTSYNEQFF
D: TRBD1; size: .; V: TRBV10-2; J: TRBJ1-1; DNA: TGCGCCAGCAGTGAGTCCGGGACAGGGGTCACTGAAGCTTTCTTT; CDR3: CASSESGTGVTEAFF
D: .; size: .; V: TRBV4-2; J: TRBJ2-4; DNA: TGTGCCAGCAGCCAAGACGCGGGCAATATCAACATTCAGTACTTC; CDR3: CASSQDAGNINIQYF
D: TRBD1; size: .; V: TRBV7-9; J: TRBJ2-2; DNA: TGTGCCAGCAGCTTATCCCGGGACAGGGGTACCGGGGAGCTGTTTTTT; CDR3: CASSLSRDRGTGELFF
D: .; size: .; V: TRBV7-6; J: TRBJ2-7; DNA: TGTGCCAGCAGCTCCGGAGCGGGTGAGCAGTACTTC; CDR3: CASSSGAGEQYF
D: TRBD1; size: .; V: TRBV19; J: TRBJ1-4; DNA: TGTGCCAGTAGTGTCGACAGGGACCCTAATGAAAAACTGTTTTTT; CDR3: CASSVDRDPNEKLFF
D: TRBD1; size: .; V: TRBV7-2; J: TRBJ2-1; DNA: TGTGCCAGCAGCTCCGGACAGGGGGCCCACAATGAGCAGTTCTTC; CDR3: CASSSGQGAHNEQFF
D: .; size: once; V: TRBV29-1; J: TRBJ2-2; DNA: TGCAGCGTTGGACAGAAAAACACCGGGGAGCTGTTTTTT; CDR3: CSVGQKNTGELFF
D: TRBD1; size: .; V: TRBV5-4; J: TRBJ2-3; DNA: TGTGCCAGCAGCCCCAGGGGGCTCGCAGATACGCAGTATTTT; CDR3: CASSPRGLADTQYF
D: .; size: .; V: TRBV18; J: TRBJ2-3; DNA: TGTGCCAGCTCACTTACAGGGAAGGGAGATACGCAGTATTTT; CDR3: CASSLTGKGDTQYF
D: .; size: .; V: TRBV10-1; J: TRBJ1-3; DNA: TGCGCCAGCAGTACCGGTAGAGGAGGCCTTGGAAACACCATATATTTT; CDR3: CASSTGRGGLGNTIYF
D: .; size: .; V: TRBV5-1; J: TRBJ2-5; DNA: TGCGCCAGCAGCCCCCAAGGAGCAGAAGAGACCCAGTACTTC; CDR3: CASSPQGAEETQYF